These 25 T cell receptor beta chains came from one sample sequenced in a study of CD8+ T cells in alopecia areata (dated by TCRdb to the late 2010s). Read against the paper, the sample's time point label means: baseline before oral tofacitinib. Libraries were built with the immunoSEQ multiplex PCR assay. For TCR sequencing, RNA was extracted from every sample and reverse transcribed into cDNA to serve as template. TCRdb obtained this table from immuneACCESS and retained in-frame rearrangements with V and J assigned. These tables miss some clones; where compared with another copy, unresolved V genes account for less than half of the shortfall, and the remainder is unexplained. In this sample the table shows some 120,000 clones, 45% to 65% of which occur a single time. Under 5% of the sample belongs to the ten largest clones. Sample: CD4+ T cells sorted from blood, taken at week 0. These receptors originate from a human donor with alopecia areata.

The V gene is TRBV5-1, the J gene TRBJ2-1, with D perhaps being TRBD1 or TRBD2 (5 bases each). V shed 0 bases and J shed 4 bases, with 11 bases lying between them. CDR3 length: 15 amino acids. In germline, CDR1 is SGHRS, CDR2 YFSETQ. DNA for the CDR3: TGCGCCAGCAGCTTGGCCGGGGCTCAATACAATGAGCAGTTCTTC. Translating it yields CASSLAGAQYNEQFF.

V gene TRBV2 combines with J gene TRBJ1-2; 9 bases fit TRBD1. The CDR3 extends over 16 amino acids. The junction had 15 bases not matched to a gene; V was cut back by 5 bases and J by 8 bases. The germline CDR1 and CDR2 sequences are SNHLY and FYNNEI. CDR3 nucleotides: TGTGCCAGCAGTTCCGGGACAGGGCGAGGAGAGGGAGGCTACACCTTC. It translates to CASSSGTGRGEGGYTF.

This clone was observed a handful of times. V is TRBV2 and J is TRBJ2-7; 14 bases are shared with TRBD2. With V trimmed by 5 bases and J by 7 bases, 7 bases remained unmatched. Germline lookup yields CDR1 SNHLY and CDR2 FYNNEI. CDR3 length: 15 residues. The CDR3 bases are TGTGCCAGCAGTCAGGGACTAGCGGGAGATCGTGAGCAGTACTTC. This encodes CASSQGLAGDREQYF.

The V gene is TRBV4-2, the J gene TRBJ1-2, with no clear D. CDR3 size: 14 residues. V was cut by 2 bases and J by 4 bases, with 11 bases left in between. Germline-derived CDR1 and CDR2 are LGHNA and YNFKEQ. CDR3 sequence: CASSQLRDSYGYTF. In DNA, the CDR3 is TGTGCCAGCAGCCAATTGCGGGATTCCTATGGCTACACCTTC.

This clone has more than one count but fewer than ten. V is TRBV5-1 and J is TRBJ2-1; 12 bases are shared with TRBD2. This CDR3 spans 16 amino acids. The J segment lost 4 bases and the V segment lost 2 bases, leaving 4 bases of the junction unmatched. CDR1 is SGHRS, CDR2 YFSETQ, per germline. The CDR3 protein is CASSFPSGGAYNEQFF. CDR3 in DNA: TGCGCCAGCAGCTTTCCTAGCGGGGGGGCTTACAATGAGCAGTTCTTC.

Only a few counts were recorded for this clone. This chain links TRBV2 with TRBJ2-2; D is uncertain. This CDR3 contains 11 residues. V lost 5 bases and J lost 9, with 7 bases in between. The germline gives CDR1 SNHLY, CDR2 FYNNEI. This chain's CDR3 is CASSPKRELFF. The CDR3 DNA reads TGTGCCAGCAGTCCTAAGCGGGAGCTGTTTTTT.

V gene TRBV30 combines with J gene TRBJ1-5; D is undetermined. Deletions cut 2 bases from V and 3 bases from J, with 8 bases between. The CDR3 length is 13 residues. Germline V gene sequence: CDR1 GTSNPN, CDR2 SVGIG (reference sequence). CDR3 sequence reads: CAWSLADNQPQHF. CDR3 nucleotide sequence: TGTGCCTGGAGTTTGGCAGACAATCAGCCCCAGCATTTT.

This chain links TRBV4-1 with TRBJ1-3; a weak D match, TRBD1 (6 bases). The V end was cut by 0 bases, the J end by 1 base, with 16 bases between. The CDR3 totals 18 residues. Germline loops: CDR1 MGHRA, CDR2 YSYEKL. The CDR3, as DNA: TGCGCCAGCAGCCAAGATCGTGGGGGGGCGAGATCTGGAAACACCATATATTTT. Its translation: CASSQDRGGARSGNTIYF.

This chain's CDR3 is CASSRRGLRSYEQYF. The CDR3 nucleotides are TGTGCCAGCAGTCGCAGGGGGCTAAGGTCCTACGAGCAGTACTTC. The chain couples TRBV28 to TRBJ2-7; 8 nucleotides line up with TRBD1. V trimming: 5 bases; J trimming: 1 base; junction bases outside the gene matches: 7. Germline CDR1 is MDHEN and CDR2 is SYDVKM. The CDR3 consists of 15 residues.

CDR3 nucleotide sequence: TGCGCCAGCAGCTTAGGACTCGGATTGAACACTGAAGCTTTCTTT. Translation: CASSLGLGLNTEAFF. The chain recombines TRBV5-1 with TRBJ1-1; D is uncertain. The CDR3 is made up of 15 amino acids. Trimming left V 2 bases short and J 0 bases short, with 11 bases between. Germline values: CDR1 SGHRS, CDR2 YFSETQ.

V usage is TRBV14 and J usage is TRBJ2-2; 8 positions match TRBD2. The CDR3 length is 17 residues. Germline CDR1 is SGHDN and CDR2 is FVKESK. With 4 bases clipped from V and 1 base from J, the junction kept 8 bases outside the gene matches. In DNA, the CDR3 is TGTGCCAGCAGCCGCCGAGCCGGGACTAGGAACACCGGGGAGCTGTTTTTT. This translates into CASSRRAGTRNTGELFF.

This clone was counted a few times. The chain uses TRBV7-2 and TRBJ1-6; D gene uncertain. This CDR3 has 11 residues. The germline V and J ends were trimmed by 0 bases and 12 bases, with 3 bases remaining between them. Germline values: CDR1 SGHTA, CDR2 FQGNSA. CDR3 bases: TGTGCCAGCAGCTTAGCAGAACCCCTCCACTTT. Translating gives CASSLAEPLHF.

Only a few counts were recorded for this clone. The CDR3 DNA sequence: TGTGCCAGCAGCTTAGATCCCACAAGCATTTCACCCCTCCACTTT. Encoded protein: CASSLDPTSISPLHF. The chain carries TRBV11-2 and TRBJ1-6, with unresolved D. The CDR3 loop spans 15 amino acids. Germline V gives CDR1 SGHAT, CDR2 FQNNGV. V was shortened by 0 bases and J by 9 bases, with 12 bases between the two germline ends.

The chain combines TRBV7-2 with TRBJ1-3; no clear D gene. Germline CDR1 is SGHTA and CDR2 is FQGNSA. V lost 7 bases to trimming and J lost 6 bases, with 16 bases between them. There are 14 residues in the CDR3. This CDR3 reads CASNYGVAKNTIYF. The CDR3 DNA reads TGTGCCAGCAACTACGGGGTTGCAAAAAACACCATATATTTT.

This clone was counted once. The V and J genes are TRBV27 and TRBJ1-1, with D uncertain. The CDR3 length is 15 residues. Trimming removed 5 bases at V and 2 bases at J, with 15 bases between. Germline-derived CDR1 and CDR2 are MNHEY and SMNVEV (reference sequence). The CDR3 DNA reads TGTGCCAGCAGTCCCGAATACGGGGTTAACACTGAAGCTTTCTTT. Protein: CASSPEYGVNTEAFF.

V gene TRBV4-1 combines with J gene TRBJ2-1; possibly TRBD1 or TRBD2 for D (5 bases each). CDR3 length: 17 residues. Germline loops: CDR1 MGHRA, CDR2 YSYEKL. V was clipped by 0 bases and J by 2 bases, with 14 bases between them. CDR3 coding DNA: TGCGCCAGCAGCCAAGAAAGAGGGCAGGGCACCTACAATGAGCAGTTCTTC. It yields the protein CASSQERGQGTYNEQFF.

This clone was counted between two and nine times. J is TRBJ1-5 and V is TRBV15; 8 nucleotides agree with TRBD1. V shed 3 bases, J shed 3 bases, and the junction held 1 base outside the gene matches. This CDR3 spans 14 amino acids. Germline V CDR1 and CDR2: LNHNV, YYDKDF (reference sequence). The CDR3, as DNA: TGTGCCACCAGCAGGGACAGGGCCAATCAGCCCCAGCATTTT. This gives the protein CATSRDRANQPQHF.

The chain combines TRBV7-3 with TRBJ2-5; the D gene is possibly TRBD2 (5 bases). Trimming removed 3 bases at V and 2 bases at J, with 10 bases between. Germline lookup yields CDR1 SGHTA and CDR2 FQGTGA. This CDR3 is built from 14 residues. CDR3 sequence reads: CASSLEAGQETQYF. As DNA, the CDR3 is TGTGCCAGCAGCTTGGAGGCGGGTCAAGAGACCCAGTACTTC.

This clone has just a few counts. The rearrangement uses TRBV5-5 and TRBJ1-5; D unresolved. CDR1 is SGHKS and CDR2 is YYEKEE in the germline V gene (reference sequence). The V end was cut by 4 bases, the J end by 4 bases, with 18 bases between. CDR3 length: 16 residues. The CDR3 here is CASSPERRARNQPQHF. CDR3 bases: TGTGCCAGCAGCCCCGAGCGGAGGGCCCGTAATCAGCCCCAGCATTTT.

The V gene is TRBV7-9, the J gene TRBJ1-1; D not certain. V lost 2 bases to trimming and J lost 1 base, with 11 bases between them. This CDR3 region has 15 residues. Germline V lookup: CDR1 SEHNR, CDR2 FQNEAQ (reference sequence). The CDR3 region is CASSLRAVTNTEAFF. The CDR3 DNA is TGTGCCAGCAGCTTACGTGCCGTGACGAACACTGAAGCTTTCTTT. Looking up the rest from reference TRBV7-9 and TRBJ1-1 gives the full variable domain: DTGVSQNPRHKITKRGQNVTFRCDPISEHNRLYWYRQTLGQGPEFLTYFQNEAQLEKSRLLSDRFSAERPKGSFSTLEIQRTEQGDSAMYLCASSLRAVTNTEAFFGQGTRLTVV.

The chain is built from TRBV5-4 and TRBJ1-2; 11 nucleotides line up with TRBD1. The CDR3 loop spans 14 amino acids. V shed 5 bases and J 4 bases; nucleotides not matched to a gene: 4. Germline CDR1 and CDR2: SGHNT and YYREEE (reference sequence). The CDR3 DNA follows: TGTGCCAGCAGACCTGGGACAGGGGGCTATGGCTACACCTTC. Its translation: CASRPGTGGYGYTF.

This clone turned up a few times. The V and J genes are TRBV7-8 and TRBJ2-2, with unresolved D. Per the germline V gene, CDR1 is SGHVS and CDR2 is FQNEAQ. The CDR3 totals 13 residues. V lost 5 bases and J 6 bases, leaving 10 bases between the germline ends. The CDR3, as DNA: TGTGCCAGCAGCCGTACCAAGGCCGGGGAGCTGTTTTTT. Translation gives CASSRTKAGELFF. Drawing the rest from reference TRBV7-8 and TRBJ2-2, the complete variable domain is GAGVSQSPRYKVAKRGQDVALRCDPISGHVSLFWYQQALGQGPEFLTYFQNEAQLDKSGLPSDRFFAERPEGSVSTLKIQRTQQEDSAVYLCASSRTKAGELFFGEGSRLTVL.

This chain connects TRBV10-3 to TRBJ1-5, with D tentatively TRBD1 (6 bases). There are 15 residues in the CDR3. Trimming removed 5 bases from V and 1 base from J, with 12 bases in between. The germline gives CDR1 ENHRY, CDR2 SYGVKD. The CDR3 DNA reads TGTGCCATCAGTCCGACAGGAACAAGCAATCAGCCCCAGCATTTT. Amino acids: CAISPTGTSNQPQHF.

This rearrangement joins TRBV14 to TRBJ2-5; D is undetermined. Germline-derived CDR1 and CDR2 are SGHDN and FVKESK. Between the trimmed V and J ends, which lost 1 base and 5 bases, there was a span of 5 bases. This CDR3 region has 12 residues. CDR3 amino acids: CASSQVRETQYF. The DNA of the CDR3 is TGTGCCAGCAGCCAAGTACGGGAGACCCAGTACTTC.

This sequence joins TRBV6-5 and TRBJ2-5; no firm D call. The V end lost 2 bases, the J end lost 5 bases, and 9 bases lay between the germline ends. The CDR3 runs 13 residues. Germline loops: CDR1 MNHEY, CDR2 SVGAGI. Written as DNA, the CDR3 is TGTGCCAGCAGTTACCGGGTTCGGGAGACCCAGTACTTC. As protein: CASSYRVRETQYF.